The 11 T cell receptor beta chains below come from one sample, sequenced in a study of T-cell memory formation after mild COVID-19 (dated by TCRdb to about 2021). Libraries were constructed by 5' RACE. The listed sequencing device is Illumina NovaSeq 6000. The public reads were run again by TCRdb, first through fastp at Q25 and then through MiXCR, and only productive beta chains were kept. Every distinct CDR3 protein forms one entry, paired with its most common genes and DNA. The sample table records approximately 300,000 distinct CDR3 sequences; 15% to 20% of these occur just once. Approximately 20% of the sample goes to the ten largest clones. Sequencing was carried out using PBMCs or a T cell subset sorted from them (not recorded which). Receptors originate from a man aged 18 to 30 who had mild COVID-19 (a few samples of this study predate the infection). The sample titles of this study are shuffled in the database, so cell type and time point are left out; the donor was told from shared clones.

This rearrangement joins TRBV5-1 to TRBJ2-3; no firm D call. V was cut by 0 bases and J by 2 bases, with 7 bases left in between. Germline assignment: CDR1 SGHRS and CDR2 YFSETQ. The CDR3 loop spans 14 amino acids. This chain's CDR3 is CASSLAGYTDTQYF. Written as DNA, the CDR3 is TGCGCCAGCAGCTTGGCAGGATACACAGATACGCAGTATTTT.

The CDR3 protein is CSASSGTLGDEQFF. CDR3 DNA sequence: TGCAGTGCTAGTTCCGGGACTTTAGGCGATGAGCAGTTCTTC. The chain combines TRBV20-1 with TRBJ2-1; D perhaps matches TRBD2 (6 bases). This CDR3 has 14 amino acids. Trimming cost V 3 bases and J 8 bases, with 17 bases left between them. Germline-derived CDR1 and CDR2 are DFQATT and SNEGSKA (reference sequence).

This clonotype was detected only a few times. This sequence joins TRBV28 and TRBJ1-2; the D gene is possibly TRBD1 (6 bases). The CDR3 has 16 residues. Deletions cut 6 bases from V and 2 bases from J, with 19 bases between. Per the germline V gene, CDR1 is MDHEN and CDR2 is SYDVKM. The CDR3 here is CASSTRGGPINYGYTF. CDR3 nucleotides: TGTGCCAGCAGCACCCGGGGGGGCCCTATAAACTATGGCTACACCTTC.

The V and J genes are TRBV9 and TRBJ2-7; TRBD1 is a possible D gene (6 bases). V lost 4 bases, J lost 0 bases, and 14 bases lay in between. Germline V gene sequence: CDR1 SGDLS, CDR2 YYNGEE. The CDR3 is made up of 15 amino acids. The DNA of the CDR3 is TGTGCCAGCAGCCGTTCCCAGGGGCGCTCCTACGAGCAGTACTTC. Translating gives CASSRSQGRSYEQYF.

This clonotype occurred a few times. This chain uses TRBV20-1 with TRBJ2-3; tentative D call: TRBD2 (5 bases). Trimming pared 6 bases from V and 3 bases from J, leaving 16 bases between. The CDR3 has 14 amino acids. The germline V gene encodes CDR1 DFQATT and CDR2 SNEGSKA (reference sequence). In nucleotides, the CDR3 is TGCAGTGCCAGTCGAGCGGAATCAACAGATACGCAGTATTTT. It codes for CSASRAESTDTQYF.

The rearrangement joins TRBV6-6 to TRBJ2-3, with D unclear. This CDR3 is 15 amino acids long. Germline V lookup: CDR1 MNHNY, CDR2 SVGAGI (reference sequence). V was shortened by 2 bases and J by 1 base, with 10 bases between the two germline ends. The CDR3 coding sequence is TGTGCCAGCAGTTACCTCCTGGCGGGCACAGATACGCAGTATTTT. Protein: CASSYLLAGTDTQYF.

The gene calls are TRBV7-2 and TRBJ2-5; 7 nucleotides line up with TRBD1. Germline loops: CDR1 SGHTA, CDR2 FQGNSA. This CDR3 comprises 14 residues. The junction had 5 bases not matched to a gene; V was cut back by 2 bases and J by 5 bases. The CDR3 here is CASSLQGVRETQYF. CDR3 coding DNA: TGTGCCAGCAGCTTACAGGGGGTGAGGGAGACCCAGTACTTC.

This clonotype was seen many times. This chain connects TRBV9 to TRBJ2-2; 12 bases match TRBD2. J was trimmed by 7 bases and V by 2 bases; bases with no gene match: 3. The length of the CDR3 is 15 residues. In germline, CDR1 is SGDLS, CDR2 YYNGEE. DNA for the CDR3: TGTGCCAGCAGCGTCGGACTAGCGGGGATCGGGGAGCTGTTTTTT. It is translated as CASSVGLAGIGELFF.

The J gene is TRBJ2-3, the V gene TRBV7-9; perhaps TRBD1 as D (6 bases). Germline loops: CDR1 SEHNR, CDR2 FQNEAQ (reference sequence). Trimming cost V 6 bases and J 3 bases, with 13 bases left between them. This CDR3 contains 14 residues. CDR3: CASRYRAGTDTQYF. CDR3 in DNA: TGTGCCAGCAGGTACAGGGCGGGTACAGATACGCAGTATTTT.

In its sample, this clonotype was seen a few times. The chain combines TRBV5-1 with TRBJ2-2; D call uncertain. This CDR3 spans 14 amino acids. Deletions cut 1 base from V and 3 bases from J, with 7 bases between. CDR1 is SGHRS, CDR2 YFSETQ, per germline. CDR3 in DNA: TGCGCCAGCAGCTTGTTCAGTGACACCGGGGAGCTGTTTTTT. Translated: CASSLFSDTGELFF.

This chain joins TRBV27 and TRBJ2-3; D might be TRBD2 (6 bases). The CDR3 has 16 residues. Trimming stripped 6 bases from V and 4 bases from J, with 20 bases between. Germline assignment: CDR1 MNHEY and CDR2 SMNVEV (reference sequence). This chain's CDR3 is CASRLEAGRRADTQYF. The CDR3 nucleotides read TGTGCCAGCAGGCTGGAGGCGGGAAGAAGGGCAGATACGCAGTATTTT.